This is a list of T cell receptor beta chains from one sample in a study of CD8 T cells in Susac syndrome. From the immunoSEQ multiplex PCR reads, TCRdb called clonotypes with MiXCR, one entry per CDR3 protein. Among tens of thousands of distinct CDR3 sequences listed, 95% were seen once. Material: CD8+ T cells from PBMCs. These receptors came from a human donor with Susac syndrome. The CDR3 runs from the conserved cysteine through the conserved F or W. Fields, in order: CDR3 length, V gene, CDR3 protein.

14 | TRBV29-1 | CSVDSGTDNQPQHF
13 | TRBV6-5 | CATSGTGFNEQFF
14 | TRBV28 | CASSTLFGLGEQYF
14 | TRBV15 | CATARDRGLETQYF
16 | TRBV20-1 | CSARAQHGAKYYEQYF
16 | TRBV20-1 | CSARDQRAVHSYEQYF
12 | TRBV5-6 | CASSFGSSEQYF
12 | TRBV7-8 | CASSPAGYEQYF
12 | TRBV29-1 | CSVEQGGNGYTF
14 | TRBV29-1 | CSFRTESSYNEQFF
14 | TRBV9 | CASSVSGSAYEQYF
14 | TRBV20-1 | CSARDPIEQETQYF
19 | TRBV27 | CASKSTWIDRPSDLYEQYF
12 | TRBV29-1 | CSVEGQPYEQYF
14 | TRBV12-3/TRBV12-4 | CASSFLGGYNEQFF
14 | TRBV4-1 | CASKGQPSTDTQYF
13 | TRBV3-1 | CASSQDPGYEQYF
15 | TRBV28 | CASSFDRGSTDTQYF
15 | TRBV5-1 | CASSLDGGRFNEQFF
14 | TRBV6-5 | CASSYSTGTYEQYF
13 | TRBV7-9 | CASSPTELSGYTF
11 | TRBV27 | CASSLGQTQYF
21 | TRBV12-3/TRBV12-4 | CASSPVRFSSGSRGPYNEQFF
15 | TRBV7-9 | CATGTGASPDEKLFF
15 | TRBV19 | CATGRLAGDYNEQFF
13 | TRBV30 | CAWSVLGTDTQYF
14 | TRBV30 | CAWGQGISGNTIYF
17 | TRBV20-1 | CSARDLVAPSSYNEQFF
14 | TRBV20-1 | CSASRDYNTGELFF
15 | TRBV9 | CASTPQTGNTGELFF
16 | TRBV12-3/TRBV12-4 | CASSFGRTGIVGGYTF
14 | TRBV12-3/TRBV12-4 | CASSSGTGLGEQFF
16 | TRBV13 | CASSSASGLARNIQYF
16 | TRBV3-1 | CASSQDRMTGFYEQYF
11 | TRBV7-9 | CASSRTYEQYF
13 | TRBV30 | CAWSLAGGYEQYF
14 | TRBV28 | CASSFPRDRETQYF
14 | TRBV6-2/TRBV6-3 | CASSETSGSHEQYF
15 | TRBV29-1 | CSVEGGLAGVREQFF
16 | TRBV29-1 | CSVEGLYRQIQETQYF
13 | TRBV12-3/TRBV12-4 | CASRSKAGIEQFF
15 | TRBV7-6 | CASSMYGDPRNEQFF
15 | TRBV2 | CASSEPDRATYGYTF
19 | TRBV12-3/TRBV12-4 | CASSTRLAGDGVRANEQFF
15 | TRBV20-1 | CSARVGRYSNQPQHF